The clone carrying this T cell receptor beta chain has just a few counts. This sample stems from a study of blood T cell repertoires in COVID-19. Cohort 3 recovery required two negative PCRs, clearance, or symptom resolution. The CDR3 loop spans 14 amino acids. CDR1 and CDR2 (germline): GTSNPN, SVGIG (reference sequence). Trimming cost V 2 bases and J 4 bases; bases outside gene matches: 5. Measured with immunoSEQ multiplex PCR; TCRdb has only the in-frame clones, and not every one. Altogether 350,000 to 450,000 clones are present, nearly 90% being singletons, with the ten largest covering about 1.8%.

The TCR originated in a woman aged 25 to 45 who had recovered from COVID-19. V usage is TRBV30 and J usage is TRBJ2-3; TRBD1 matches at 8 bases. Sequenced input: PBMCs or T cells enriched from blood (not recorded which). The CDR3 spells CAWSKQGAADTQYF. DNA of the CDR3: TGTGCCTGGAGTAAGCAGGGGGCCGCAGATACGCAGTATTTT.